This TCR beta chain was observed in a study of shared clonotypes between healthy human individuals. Overall study: Per-donor plates numbered three CD4 naive, three CD4 memory, two CD8 naive and one CD8 memory.

On this clone itself: Its antigen remains unknown.

Repertoires were generated with immunoSEQ multiplex PCR, while TCRdb's copy carries only in-frame clones and drops some. This table has 2,500,000 or so clones, approximately 92% appearing once. Trimming took 3 bases from V and 2 from J, leaving 9 bases between them. The CDR3 contains 14 residues. Germline loops: CDR1 SGHDT, CDR2 YYEEEE. Study-level points and caveats: Sequencing depth was expected to influence donor clonotype sharing. Rarefaction indicated that sorted-subset sequencing remained incomplete although depth was large.

The rearrangement links TRBV5-6 to TRBJ1-3; the D gene is possibly TRBD1 (5 bases). Sequenced sample: naive CD4+ T cells sorted from blood. Subset here: CD45RA+ positively selected. The receptor's source is a man between 18 and 35 years old in good health. The CDR3 DNA reads as TGTGCCAGCAGCTCCTCAGGGACTGGAAACACCATATATTTT. Its translation: CASSSSGTGNTIYF.